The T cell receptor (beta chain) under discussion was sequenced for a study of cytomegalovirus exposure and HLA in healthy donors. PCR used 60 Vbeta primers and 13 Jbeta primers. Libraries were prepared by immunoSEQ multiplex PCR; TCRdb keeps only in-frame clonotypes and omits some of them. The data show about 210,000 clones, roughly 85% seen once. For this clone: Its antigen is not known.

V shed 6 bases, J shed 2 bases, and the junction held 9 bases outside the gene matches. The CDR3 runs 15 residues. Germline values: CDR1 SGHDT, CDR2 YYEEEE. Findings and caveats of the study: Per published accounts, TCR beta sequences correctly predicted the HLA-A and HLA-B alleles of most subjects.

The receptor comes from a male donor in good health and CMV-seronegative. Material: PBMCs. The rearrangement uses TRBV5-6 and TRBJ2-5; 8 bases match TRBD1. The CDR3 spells CASKSYRGVQETQYF. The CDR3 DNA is TGTGCCAGCAAGAGCTACAGGGGGGTTCAAGAGACCCAGTACTTC.